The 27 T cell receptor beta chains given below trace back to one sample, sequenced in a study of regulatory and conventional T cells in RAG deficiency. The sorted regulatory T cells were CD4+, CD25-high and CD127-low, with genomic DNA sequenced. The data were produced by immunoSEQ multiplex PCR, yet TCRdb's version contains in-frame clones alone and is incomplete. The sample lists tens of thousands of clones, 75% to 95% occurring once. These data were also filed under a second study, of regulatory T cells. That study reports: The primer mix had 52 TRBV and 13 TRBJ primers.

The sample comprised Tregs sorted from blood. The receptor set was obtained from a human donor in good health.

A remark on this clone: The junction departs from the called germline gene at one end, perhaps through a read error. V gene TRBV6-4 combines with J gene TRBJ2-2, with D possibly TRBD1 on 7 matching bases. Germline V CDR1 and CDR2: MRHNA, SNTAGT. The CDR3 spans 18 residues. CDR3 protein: CASSDSGGGVCSSRGAVF. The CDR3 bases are TGTGCCAGCAGTGACTCAGGAGGGGGCGTCTGTTCGTCCCGGGGAGCTGTTTTT.

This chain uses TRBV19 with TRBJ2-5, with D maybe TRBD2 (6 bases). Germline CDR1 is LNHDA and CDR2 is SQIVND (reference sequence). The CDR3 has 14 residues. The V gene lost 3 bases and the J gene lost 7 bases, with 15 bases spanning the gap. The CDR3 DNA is TGTGCCAGTAGTATCGGGAGTAGAGGGGTGACCCAGTACTTC. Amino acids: CASSIGSRGVTQYF. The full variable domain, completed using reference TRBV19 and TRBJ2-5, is DGGITQSPKYLFRKEGQNVTLSCEQNLNHDAMYWYRQDPGQGLRLIYYSQIVNDFQKGDIAEGYSVSREKKESFPLTVTSAQKNPTAFYLCASSIGSRGVTQYFGPGTRLLVL.

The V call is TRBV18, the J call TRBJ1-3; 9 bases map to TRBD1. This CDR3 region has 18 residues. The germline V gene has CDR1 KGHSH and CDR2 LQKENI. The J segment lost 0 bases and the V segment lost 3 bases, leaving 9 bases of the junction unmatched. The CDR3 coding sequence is TGTGCCAGCTCACCCGGGACAGGGTTTATCCACTCTGGAAACACCATATATTTT. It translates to CASSPGTGFIHSGNTIYF.

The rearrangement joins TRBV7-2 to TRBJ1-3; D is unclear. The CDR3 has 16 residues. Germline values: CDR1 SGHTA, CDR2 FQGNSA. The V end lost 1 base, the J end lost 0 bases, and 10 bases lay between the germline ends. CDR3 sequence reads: CASSLGQASSGNTIYF. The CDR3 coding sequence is TGTGCCAGCAGCTTAGGGCAGGCGAGCTCTGGAAACACCATATATTTT.

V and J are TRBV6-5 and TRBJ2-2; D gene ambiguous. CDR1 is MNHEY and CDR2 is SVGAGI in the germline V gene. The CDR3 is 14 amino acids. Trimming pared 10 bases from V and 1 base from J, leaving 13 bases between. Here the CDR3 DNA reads TGTGCCACAAGATCCACCCTGAACACCGGGGAGCTGTTTTTT. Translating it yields CATRSTLNTGELFF.

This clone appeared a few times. The CDR3 DNA reads TGTGCCAGCAGCACGGACATCACGAACACTGAAGCTTTCTTT. It yields the protein CASSTDITNTEAFF. The chain links TRBV9 to TRBJ1-1; D is possibly TRBD1 (5 bases). Between the trimmed V and J ends, which lost 4 bases and 1 base, there was a span of 11 bases. The germline V gene encodes CDR1 SGDLS and CDR2 YYNGEE. The CDR3 is 14 amino acids.

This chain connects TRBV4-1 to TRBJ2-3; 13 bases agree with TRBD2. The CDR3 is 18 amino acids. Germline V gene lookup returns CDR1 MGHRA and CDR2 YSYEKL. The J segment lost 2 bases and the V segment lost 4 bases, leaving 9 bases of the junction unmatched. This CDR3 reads CASSRKRLAGGYTDTQYF. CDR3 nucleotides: TGCGCCAGCAGCCGAAAGAGACTAGCGGGGGGATACACAGATACGCAGTATTTT.

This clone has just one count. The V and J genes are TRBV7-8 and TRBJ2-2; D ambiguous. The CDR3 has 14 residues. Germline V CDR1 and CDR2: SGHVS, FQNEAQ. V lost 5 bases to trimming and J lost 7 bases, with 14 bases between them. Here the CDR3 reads CASSLRQAGGELFF. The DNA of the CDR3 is TGTGCCAGCAGCCTAAGACAAGCCGGCGGGGAGCTGTTTTTT.

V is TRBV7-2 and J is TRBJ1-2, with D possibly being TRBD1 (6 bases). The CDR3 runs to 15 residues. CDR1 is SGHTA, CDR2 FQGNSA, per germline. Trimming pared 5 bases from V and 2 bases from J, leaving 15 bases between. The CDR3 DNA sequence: TGTGCCAGCAGCGGCCCCACCGGACAGAACTATGGCTACACCTTC. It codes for CASSGPTGQNYGYTF.

The CDR3 DNA follows: TGTGCCATCCGGGACAGGGTCATAGGCACTGAAGCTTTCTTT. It codes for CAIRDRVIGTEAFF. The chain employs TRBV6-6 and TRBJ1-1; 9 bases fit TRBD1. Germline trimming cut 10 bases from V and 4 bases from J; bases unmatched to any gene: 10. CDR3 length: 14 amino acids. Germline values: CDR1 MNHNY, CDR2 SVGAGI (reference sequence).

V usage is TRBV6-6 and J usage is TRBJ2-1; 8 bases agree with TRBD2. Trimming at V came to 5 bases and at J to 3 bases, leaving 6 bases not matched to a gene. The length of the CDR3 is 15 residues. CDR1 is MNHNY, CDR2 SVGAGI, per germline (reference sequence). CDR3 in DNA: TGTGCCAGCAGTCCCCAGCGGGGGATCTACAATGAGCAGTTCTTC. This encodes CASSPQRGIYNEQFF.

CDR3 bases: TGCGCCAGCAGTGAGTCCCTAGGGGGGAGAAACACTGAAGCTTTCTTT. Its protein is CASSESLGGRNTEAFF. The J gene is TRBJ1-1, the V gene TRBV10-1, with D tentatively TRBD1 (6 bases). The CDR3 has 16 amino acids. Germline values: CDR1 WNHNN, CDR2 SYGVQD (reference sequence). V shed 0 bases and J shed 2 bases, with 13 bases lying between them.

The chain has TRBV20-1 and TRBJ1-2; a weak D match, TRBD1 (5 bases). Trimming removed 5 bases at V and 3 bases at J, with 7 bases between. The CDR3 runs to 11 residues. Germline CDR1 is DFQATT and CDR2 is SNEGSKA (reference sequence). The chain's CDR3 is CSAPGYYGYTF. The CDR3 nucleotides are TGCAGTGCTCCAGGGTACTATGGCTACACCTTC.

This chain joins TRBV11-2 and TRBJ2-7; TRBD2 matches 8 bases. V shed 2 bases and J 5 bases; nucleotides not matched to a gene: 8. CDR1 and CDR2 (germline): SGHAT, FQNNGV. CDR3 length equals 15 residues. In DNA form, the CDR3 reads TGTGCCAGCAGCTTACCCCCGGGGGGGGTCCACGAGCAGTACTTC. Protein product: CASSLPPGGVHEQYF. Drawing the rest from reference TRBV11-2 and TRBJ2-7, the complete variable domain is EAGVAQSPRYKIIEKRQSVAFWCNPISGHATLYWYQQILGQGPKLLIQFQNNGVVDDSQLPKDRFSAERLKGVDSTLKIQPAKLEDSAVYLCASSLPPGGVHEQYFGPGTRLTVT.

The CDR3 nucleotides are TGTGCCAGCATCCGGAGGACAGAACTCTACGAGCAGTACTTC. Translation: CASIRRTELYEQYF. This rearrangement joins TRBV5-6 to TRBJ2-7; the D gene is possibly TRBD1 (6 bases). The CDR3 runs to 14 residues. The germline CDR1 and CDR2 sequences are SGHDT and YYEEEE. V lost 6 bases and J lost 3, with 16 bases in between. Full variable domain (rest looked up from reference TRBV5-6 and TRBJ2-7): DAGVTQSPTHLIKTRGQQVTLRCSPKSGHDTVSWYQQALGQGPQFIFQYYEEEERQRGNFPDRFSGHQFPNYSSELNVNALLLGDSALYLCASIRRTELYEQYFGPGTRLTVT.

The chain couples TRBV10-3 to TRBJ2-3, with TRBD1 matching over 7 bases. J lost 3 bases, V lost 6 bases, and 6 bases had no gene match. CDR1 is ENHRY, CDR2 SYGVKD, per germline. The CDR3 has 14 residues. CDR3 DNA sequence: TGTGCCATCAGGTCCGGGACAGAGACAGATACGCAGTATTTT. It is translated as CAIRSGTETDTQYF.

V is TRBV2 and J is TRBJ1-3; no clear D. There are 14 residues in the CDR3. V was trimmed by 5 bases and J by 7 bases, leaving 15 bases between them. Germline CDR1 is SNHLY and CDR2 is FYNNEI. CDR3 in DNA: TGTGCCAGCAGTCCGGGAACAACGGGGAACACCATATATTTT. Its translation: CASSPGTTGNTIYF.

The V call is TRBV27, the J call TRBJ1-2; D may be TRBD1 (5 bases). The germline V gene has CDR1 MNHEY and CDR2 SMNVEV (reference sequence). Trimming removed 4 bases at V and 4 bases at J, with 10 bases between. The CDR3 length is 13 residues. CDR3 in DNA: TGTGCCAGCAGTTCGGACGGGGGCTATGGCTACACCTTC. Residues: CASSSDGGYGYTF.

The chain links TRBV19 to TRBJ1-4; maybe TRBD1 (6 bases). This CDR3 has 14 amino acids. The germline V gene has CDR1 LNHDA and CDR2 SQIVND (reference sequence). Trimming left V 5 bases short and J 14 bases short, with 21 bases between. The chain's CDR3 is CASSRRRSPQGLFF. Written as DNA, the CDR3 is TGTGCCAGTAGTCGGCGGCGCAGCCCCCAGGGGCTGTTTTTT.

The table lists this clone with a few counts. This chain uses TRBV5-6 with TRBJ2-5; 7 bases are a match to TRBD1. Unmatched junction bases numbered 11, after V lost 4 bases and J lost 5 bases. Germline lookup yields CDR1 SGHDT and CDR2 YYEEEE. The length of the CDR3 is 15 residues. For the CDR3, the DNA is TGTGCCAGCAGCCAGACCTACAGGGGTCGGGAGACCCAGTACTTC. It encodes CASSQTYRGRETQYF.

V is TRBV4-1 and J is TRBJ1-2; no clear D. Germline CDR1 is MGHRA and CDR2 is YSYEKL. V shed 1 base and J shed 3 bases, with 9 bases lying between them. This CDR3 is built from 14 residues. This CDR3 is CASSQAALYYGYTF. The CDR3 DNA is TGCGCCAGCAGCCAAGCCGCGTTATACTATGGCTACACCTTC.

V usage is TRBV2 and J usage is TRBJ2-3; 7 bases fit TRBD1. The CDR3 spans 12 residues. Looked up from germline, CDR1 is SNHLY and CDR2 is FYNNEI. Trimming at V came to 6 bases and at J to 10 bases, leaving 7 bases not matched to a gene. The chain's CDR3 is CASSREGGPQYF. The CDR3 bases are TGTGCCAGCAGCAGAGAAGGGGGCCCGCAGTATTTT. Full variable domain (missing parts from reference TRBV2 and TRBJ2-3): EPEVTQTPSHQVTQMGQEVILRCVPISNHLYFYWYRQILGQKVEFLVSFYNNEISEKSEIFDDQFSVERPDGSNFTLKIRSTKLEDSAMYFCASSREGGPQYFGPGTRLTVL.

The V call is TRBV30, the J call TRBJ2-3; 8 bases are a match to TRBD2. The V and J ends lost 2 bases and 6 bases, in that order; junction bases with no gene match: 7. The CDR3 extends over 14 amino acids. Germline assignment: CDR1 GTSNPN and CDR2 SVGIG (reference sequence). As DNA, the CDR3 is TGTGCCTGGAGTCGCGGACTAGCTGGTGATACGCAGTATTTT. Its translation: CAWSRGLAGDTQYF.

CDR3 sequence reads: CASRHRDRLPLHF. CDR3 coding DNA: TGTGCCAGCAGACACAGGGATAGGTTACCCCTCCACTTT. V and J are TRBV6-5 and TRBJ1-6; D may be TRBD1 (6 bases). The CDR3 totals 13 residues. The V and J ends lost 6 bases and 12 bases respectively, with 15 bases between them. CDR1 and CDR2 from the germline V gene are MNHEY and SVGAGI.

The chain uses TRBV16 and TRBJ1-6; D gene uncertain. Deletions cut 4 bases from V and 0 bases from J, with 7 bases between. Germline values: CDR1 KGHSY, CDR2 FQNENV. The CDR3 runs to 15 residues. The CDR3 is CASSPSLSYNSPLHF. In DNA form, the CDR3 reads TGTGCCAGCAGCCCTTCCCTCTCCTATAATTCACCCCTCCACTTT.

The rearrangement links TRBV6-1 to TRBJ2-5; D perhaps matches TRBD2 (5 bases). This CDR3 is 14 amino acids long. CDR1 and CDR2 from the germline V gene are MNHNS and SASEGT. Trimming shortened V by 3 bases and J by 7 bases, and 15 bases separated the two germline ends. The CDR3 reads CASSDRTGGWTQYF. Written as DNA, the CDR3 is TGTGCCAGCAGTGATAGGACGGGCGGGTGGACCCAGTACTTC.

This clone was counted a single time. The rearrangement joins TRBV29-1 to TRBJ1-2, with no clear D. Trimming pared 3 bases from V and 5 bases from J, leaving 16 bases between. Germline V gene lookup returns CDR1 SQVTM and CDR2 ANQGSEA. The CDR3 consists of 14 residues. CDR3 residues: CSVDIFGPQYGYTF. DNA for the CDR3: TGCAGCGTTGATATTTTTGGGCCCCAGTATGGCTACACCTTC.